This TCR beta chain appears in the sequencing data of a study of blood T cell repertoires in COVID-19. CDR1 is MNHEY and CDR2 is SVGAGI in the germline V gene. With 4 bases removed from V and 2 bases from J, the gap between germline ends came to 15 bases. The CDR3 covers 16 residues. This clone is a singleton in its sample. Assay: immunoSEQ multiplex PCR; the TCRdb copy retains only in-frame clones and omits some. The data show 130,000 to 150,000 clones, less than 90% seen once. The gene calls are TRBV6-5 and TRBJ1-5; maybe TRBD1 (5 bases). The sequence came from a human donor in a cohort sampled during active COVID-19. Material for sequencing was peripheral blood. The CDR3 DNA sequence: TGTGCCAGCAGTTCTTACAGGAGTCTCGGCAATCAGCCCCAGCATTTT. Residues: CASSSYRSLGNQPQHF.